The 11 T cell receptor beta chains below all came from one sample that was sequenced in a study of blood T cell repertoires in COVID-19. Assay used: immunoSEQ multiplex PCR; TCRdb lists only in-frame clones, some missing. The data show around 250,000 clones, roughly 85% seen once. What was sequenced was PBMCs or T cells enriched from blood (not recorded which). Receptors originate from a woman in her forties or fifties who had been exposed to COVID-19.

The chain combines TRBV7-9 with TRBJ2-7, with a tentative D call TRBD1 (5 bases). Germline assignment: CDR1 SEHNR and CDR2 FQNEAQ (reference sequence). The V end was cut by 3 bases, the J end by 2 bases, with 17 bases between. The length of the CDR3 is 16 residues. CDR3 sequence (DNA): TGTGCCAGCAGCTTGAGACAAGGGGCCCCTACCTACGAGCAGTACTTC. Translated: CASSLRQGAPTYEQYF.

J is TRBJ2-5 and V is TRBV28; TRBD2 aligns across 8 bases. V lost 7 bases, J lost 3 bases, and 13 bases stayed unmatched. Germline V gene data show CDR1 as MDHEN and CDR2 as SYDVKM. The CDR3 consists of 16 residues. CDR3 nucleotide sequence: TGTGCCAGCACGGGGGGGGCCACACCTGGCAAAGAGACCCAGTACTTC. Translated, it gives CASTGGATPGKETQYF.

The chain has TRBV18 and TRBJ1-2; the D gene is possibly TRBD1 (6 bases). Trimming took off 3 bases at V and 4 bases at J, with 12 bases between the two ends. CDR1 and CDR2 from the germline V gene are KGHSH and LQKENI. The CDR3 length is 14 residues. The DNA of the CDR3 is TGTGCCAGCTCACCTAGGACAGATGTCTATGGCTACACCTTC. This codes for CASSPRTDVYGYTF.

This chain joins TRBV9 and TRBJ2-3, with 9 positions matching TRBD1. Trimming took 3 bases from V and 3 from J; bases not matched to a gene: 2. The germline gives CDR1 SGDLS, CDR2 YYNGEE. The CDR3 is made up of 14 amino acids. CDR3 loop: CASSGGQGTDTQYF. The CDR3 nucleotides are TGTGCCAGCAGCGGCGGACAGGGGACAGATACGCAGTATTTT. Together with reference TRBV9 and TRBJ2-3, the CDR3 gives the full variable domain: DSGVTQTPKHLITATGQRVTLRCSPRSGDLSVYWYQQSLDQGLQFLIQYYNGEERAKGNILERFSAQQFPDLHSELNLSSLELGDSALYFCASSGGQGTDTQYFGPGTRLTVL.

The genes are TRBV5-1 and TRBJ1-1, with a tentative D call TRBD1 (6 bases). The CDR3 is 14 amino acids. The germline gives CDR1 SGHRS, CDR2 YFSETQ. The germline V and J ends were trimmed by 2 bases and 5 bases, with 13 bases remaining between them. CDR3: CASSFQQGGTEAFF. The CDR3 DNA is TGCGCCAGCAGCTTCCAACAGGGCGGGACTGAAGCTTTCTTT.

The gene calls are TRBV5-1 and TRBJ2-6, with 9 bases identical to TRBD2. With 0 bases clipped from V and 0 bases from J, the junction kept 4 bases outside the gene matches. Germline CDR1 is SGHRS and CDR2 is YFSETQ. The CDR3 covers 18 residues. The CDR3 DNA is TGCGCCAGCAGCTTGGCAGCGGGGGGAAGCTCTGGGGCCAACGTCCTGACTTTC. It is translated as CASSLAAGGSSGANVLTF.

J is TRBJ1-1 and V is TRBV19; D possibly corresponds to TRBD1 (6 bases). This CDR3 has 15 amino acids. V gave up 7 bases and J gave up 2 bases, with 17 bases separating them. Per the germline V gene, CDR1 is LNHDA and CDR2 is SQIVND (reference sequence). CDR3 loop: CASNTGNEGNTEAFF. Written as DNA, the CDR3 is TGTGCCAGTAACACAGGGAACGAGGGCAACACTGAAGCTTTCTTT.

This clone has a handful of counts. The gene calls are TRBV25-1 and TRBJ2-3; weak D call: TRBD1 (6 bases). V lost 6 bases to trimming and J lost 0 bases, with 13 bases between them. The CDR3 sequence is 15 residues long. Germline V gene data show CDR1 as MGHDK and CDR2 as SYGVNS. In nucleotides, the CDR3 is TGTGCCAGCAGCCCGGACAGAGCTAGCACAGATACGCAGTATTTT. Translation gives CASSPDRASTDTQYF.

As for this clone: Since a much larger clone is just one base distant, this may be a read error. The sample carries other DNA sequences with the same CDR3. The chain carries TRBV5-1 and TRBJ2-3; TRBD1 matches at 9 bases. Germline CDR1 and CDR2: SGHRS and YFSETQ. The CDR3 has 14 residues. V was clipped by 3 bases and J by 3 bases; unmatched bases: 2. In DNA form, the CDR3 reads TGCGCCAGCAGCTCCGGACAGGGGACAGATACGCAGTATTTT. This sequence encodes CASSSGQGTDTQYF.

The CDR3 region has the DNA TGCAGCGTTGAAGTTGATACGACAGCCTATGGCTACACCTTC. Residues: CSVEVDTTAYGYTF. The chain carries TRBV29-1 and TRBJ1-2, with a weak D call TRBD1 (5 bases). Deletions cut 1 base from V and 4 bases from J, with 13 bases between. CDR1 is SQVTM, CDR2 ANQGSEA, per germline. The CDR3 consists of 14 residues.

The chain links TRBV27 to TRBJ1-3, with TRBD1 as a possible D gene (5 bases). Looked up from germline, CDR1 is MNHEY and CDR2 is SMNVEV (reference sequence). V dropped 4 bases and J dropped 4 bases, with 8 bases sitting between them. CDR3 length equals 13 residues. The CDR3 DNA sequence: TGTGCCAGCAGTTCAGGGTTCGGAAACACCATATATTTT. Protein product: CASSSGFGNTIYF.